This record covers a single T cell receptor (beta chain). This sample stems from a study of blood T cell repertoires in COVID-19. Sequencing used immunoSEQ multiplex PCR; TCRdb keeps in-frame clones, though not all of them. The sample has a few hundred thousand clones, 70% to 90% seen once. The CDR3 is 15 residues long. CDR1 is SGDLS, CDR2 YYNGEE, per germline. V was shortened by 0 bases and J by 4 bases, with 13 bases between the two germline ends. The chain is built from TRBV9 and TRBJ1-2, with D hard to call. Sequencing input: peripheral blood. This TCR came from a man between 18 and 29 years old with active or convalescent COVID-19. Written as DNA, the CDR3 is TGTGCCAGCAGCGTAGAACCCAGGAAACCCTATGGCTACACCTTC. The encoded protein is CASSVEPRKPYGYTF.